This T cell receptor (beta chain) was recorded in a study of chemoradiotherapy in HPV16-positive cancers. Study overall: Candidate HPV-specific clones and shared TCR motifs came from two HPV16-positive patients.

Here immunoSEQ multiplex PCR was the method, and the copy in TCRdb shows in-frame clones only, minus some. The sample shows tens of thousands of clones, around 78% of them seen only once. Trimming cost V 3 bases and J 2 bases, with 10 bases left between them. This CDR3 contains 14 residues. Germline-derived CDR1 and CDR2 are LNHDA and SQIVND (reference sequence). Comment on this clone: Its matching antigen is unknown.

Study-level findings and limits: Only a couple of HPV16-positive patients supplied the functional HPV-specificity definition. HPV-responsive T-cell expansion during chemoradiotherapy was linked to improved recurrence-free survival in HPV16-positive patients. Candidate HPV-specific clones and E7-related TCR motifs grew in tumor during treatment.

The sample was gathered from a patient who underwent chemoradiotherapy. The chain uses TRBV19 and TRBJ1-1; D perhaps matches TRBD1 (5 bases). The clonotype originates from a human donor with HPV-associated anogenital cancer. As DNA, the CDR3 is TGTGCCAGTAGTATCGACAGATCTAACACTGAAGCTTTCTTT. Translating gives CASSIDRSNTEAFF. The full variable domain, completed using reference TRBV19 and TRBJ1-1, is DGGITQSPKYLFRKEGQNVTLSCEQNLNHDAMYWYRQDPGQGLRLIYYSQIVNDFQKGDIAEGYSVSREKKESFPLTVTSAQKNPTAFYLCASSIDRSNTEAFFGQGTRLTVV.